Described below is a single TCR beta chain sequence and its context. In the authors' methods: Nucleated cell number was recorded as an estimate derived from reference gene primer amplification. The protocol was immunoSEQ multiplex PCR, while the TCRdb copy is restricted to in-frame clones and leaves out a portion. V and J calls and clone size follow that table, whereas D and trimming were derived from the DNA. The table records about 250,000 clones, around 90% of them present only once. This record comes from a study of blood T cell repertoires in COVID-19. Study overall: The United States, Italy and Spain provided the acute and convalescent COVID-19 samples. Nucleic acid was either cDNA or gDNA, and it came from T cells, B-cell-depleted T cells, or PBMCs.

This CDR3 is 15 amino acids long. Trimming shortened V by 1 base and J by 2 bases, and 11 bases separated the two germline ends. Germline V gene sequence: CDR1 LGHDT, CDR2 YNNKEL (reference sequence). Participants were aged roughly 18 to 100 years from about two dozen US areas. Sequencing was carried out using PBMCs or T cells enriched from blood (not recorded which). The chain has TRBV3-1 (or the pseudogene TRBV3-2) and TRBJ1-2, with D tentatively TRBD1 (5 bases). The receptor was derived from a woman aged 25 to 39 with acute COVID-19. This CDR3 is CASSQAGGGNYGYTF. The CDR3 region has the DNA TGTGCCAGCAGCCAAGCCGGGGGGGGAAACTATGGCTACACCTTC.